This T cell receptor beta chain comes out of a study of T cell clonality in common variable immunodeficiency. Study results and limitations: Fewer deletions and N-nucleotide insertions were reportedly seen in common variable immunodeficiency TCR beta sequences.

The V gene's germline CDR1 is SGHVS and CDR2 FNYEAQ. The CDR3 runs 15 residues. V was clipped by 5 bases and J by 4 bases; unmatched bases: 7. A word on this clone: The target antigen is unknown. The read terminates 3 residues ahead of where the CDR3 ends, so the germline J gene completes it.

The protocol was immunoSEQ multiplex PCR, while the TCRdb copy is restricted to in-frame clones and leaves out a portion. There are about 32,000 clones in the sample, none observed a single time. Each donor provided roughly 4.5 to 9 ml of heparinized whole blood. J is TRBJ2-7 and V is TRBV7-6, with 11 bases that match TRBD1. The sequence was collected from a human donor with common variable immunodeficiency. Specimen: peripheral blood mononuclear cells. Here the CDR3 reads CASSQTGQGAYEQYF. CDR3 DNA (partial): TGTGCCAGCAGCCAGACCGGACAGGGGGCATACGAG.